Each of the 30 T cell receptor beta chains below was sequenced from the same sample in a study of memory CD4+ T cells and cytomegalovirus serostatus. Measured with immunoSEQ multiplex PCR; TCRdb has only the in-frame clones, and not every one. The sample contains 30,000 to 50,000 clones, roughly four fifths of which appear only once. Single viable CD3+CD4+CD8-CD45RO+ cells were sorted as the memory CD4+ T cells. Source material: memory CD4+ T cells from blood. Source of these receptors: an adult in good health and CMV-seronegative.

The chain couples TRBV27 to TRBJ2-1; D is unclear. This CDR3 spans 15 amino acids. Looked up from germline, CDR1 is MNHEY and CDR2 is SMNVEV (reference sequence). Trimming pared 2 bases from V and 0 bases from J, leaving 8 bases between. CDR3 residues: CASSLRVSSYNEQFF. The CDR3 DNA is TGTGCCAGCAGTTTAAGGGTGAGCTCCTACAATGAGCAGTTCTTC.

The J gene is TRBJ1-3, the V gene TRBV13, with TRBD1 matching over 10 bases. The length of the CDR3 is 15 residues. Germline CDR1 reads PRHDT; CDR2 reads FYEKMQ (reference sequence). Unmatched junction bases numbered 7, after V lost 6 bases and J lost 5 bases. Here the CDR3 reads CASSRDRGRRNTIYF. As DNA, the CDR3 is TGTGCCAGCAGTAGGGACAGGGGTAGGAGAAACACCATATATTTT.

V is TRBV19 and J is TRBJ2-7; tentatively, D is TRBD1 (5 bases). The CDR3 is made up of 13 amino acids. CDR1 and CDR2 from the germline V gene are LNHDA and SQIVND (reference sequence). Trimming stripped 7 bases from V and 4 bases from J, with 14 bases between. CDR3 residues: CASMRRGEYEQYF. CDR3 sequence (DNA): TGTGCCAGTATGAGAAGGGGCGAGTACGAGCAGTACTTC.

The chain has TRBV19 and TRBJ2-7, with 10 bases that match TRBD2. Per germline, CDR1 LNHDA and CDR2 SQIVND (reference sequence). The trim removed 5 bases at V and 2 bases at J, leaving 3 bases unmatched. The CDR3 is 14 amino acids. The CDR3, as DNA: TGTGCCAGTAGTCCTAGCGGGGGTACCTACGAGCAGTACTTC. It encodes CASSPSGGTYEQYF.

CDR3 sequence (DNA): TGTGCCAGCAGCTTAGGACTAGCCCAAGAGACCCAGTACTTC. The encoded protein is CASSLGLAQETQYF. V usage is TRBV7-3 and J usage is TRBJ2-5; TRBD2 matches at 8 bases. This CDR3 has 14 amino acids. Germline V gene data show CDR1 as SGHTA and CDR2 as FQGTGA. Unmatched junction bases numbered 0, after V lost 2 bases and J lost 1 base.

The CDR3 protein is CASSSDRGGGYTF. CDR3 coding DNA: TGTGCCAGCAGCTCTGACAGGGGTGGAGGCTACACCTTC. The gene calls are TRBV11-2 and TRBJ1-2; TRBD1 matches 8 bases. The germline gives CDR1 SGHAT, CDR2 FQNNGV. The CDR3 has 13 residues. Trimming cost V 4 bases and J 8 bases; bases outside gene matches: 6.

The CDR3 spells CASTGRATQLGGYTF. The CDR3 nucleotides are TGTGCCAGCACCGGACGGGCGACTCAGCTTGGTGGCTACACCTTC. The gene calls are TRBV2 and TRBJ1-2; D is unresolved. Trimming removed 7 bases at V and 7 bases at J, with 22 bases between. The CDR3 is made up of 15 amino acids. Per the germline V gene, CDR1 is SNHLY and CDR2 is FYNNEI. Full variable domain (missing parts from reference TRBV2 and TRBJ1-2): EPEVTQTPSHQVTQMGQEVILRCVPISNHLYFYWYRQILGQKVEFLVSFYNNEISEKSEIFDDQFSVERPDGSNFTLKIRSTKLEDSAMYFCASTGRATQLGGYTFGSGTRLTVV.

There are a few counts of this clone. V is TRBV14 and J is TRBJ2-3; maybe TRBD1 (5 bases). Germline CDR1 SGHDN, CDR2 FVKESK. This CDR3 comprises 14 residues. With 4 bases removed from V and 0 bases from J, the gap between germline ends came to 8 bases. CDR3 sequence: CASSRQISTDTQYF. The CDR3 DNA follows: TGTGCCAGCAGCCGACAGATCAGCACAGATACGCAGTATTTT. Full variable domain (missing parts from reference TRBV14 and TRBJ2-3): EAGVTQFPSHSVIEKGQTVTLRCDPISGHDNLYWYRRVMGKEIKFLLHFVKESKQDESGMPNNRFLAERTGGTYSTLKVQPAELEDSGVYFCASSRQISTDTQYFGPGTRLTVL.

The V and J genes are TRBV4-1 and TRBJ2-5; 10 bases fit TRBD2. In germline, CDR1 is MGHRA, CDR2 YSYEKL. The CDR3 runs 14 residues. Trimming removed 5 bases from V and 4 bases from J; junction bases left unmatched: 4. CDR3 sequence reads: CASSISGGRETQYF. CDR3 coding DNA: TGCGCCAGCAGCATTAGCGGGGGGAGAGAGACCCAGTACTTC.

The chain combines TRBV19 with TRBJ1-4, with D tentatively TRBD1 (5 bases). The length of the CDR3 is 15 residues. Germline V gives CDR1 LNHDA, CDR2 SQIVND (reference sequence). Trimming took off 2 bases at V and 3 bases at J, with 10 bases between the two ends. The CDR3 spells CASSIRTPSNEKLFF. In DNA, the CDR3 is TGTGCCAGTAGTATAAGGACACCATCTAATGAAAAACTGTTTTTT.

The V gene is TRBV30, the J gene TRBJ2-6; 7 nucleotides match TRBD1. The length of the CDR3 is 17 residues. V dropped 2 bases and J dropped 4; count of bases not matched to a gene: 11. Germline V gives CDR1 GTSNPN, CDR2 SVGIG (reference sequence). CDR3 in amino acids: CAWSSSGRQGGANVLTF. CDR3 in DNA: TGTGCCTGGAGTTCCTCAGGGAGACAGGGAGGGGCCAACGTCCTGACTTTC. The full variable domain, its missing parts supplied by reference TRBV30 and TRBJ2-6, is SQTIHQWPATLVQPVGSPLSLECTVEGTSNPNLYWYRQAAGRGLQLLFYSVGIGQISSEVPQNLSASRPQDRQFILSSKKLLLSDSGFYLCAWSSSGRQGGANVLTFGAGSRLTVL.

This chain's CDR3 is CASGLYQNTEAFF. CDR3 nucleotides: TGTGCTAGTGGTTTATACCAGAACACTGAAGCTTTCTTT. The chain has TRBV12-5 and TRBJ1-1; D unresolved. The CDR3 runs to 13 residues. Trimming left V 3 bases short and J 1 base short, with 6 bases between. The germline V gene has CDR1 LGHNT and CDR2 FRNRAP.

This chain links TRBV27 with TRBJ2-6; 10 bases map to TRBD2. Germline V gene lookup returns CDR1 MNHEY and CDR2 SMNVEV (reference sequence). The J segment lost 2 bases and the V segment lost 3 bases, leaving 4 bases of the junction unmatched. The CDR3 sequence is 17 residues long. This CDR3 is CASSFRAGGTGANVLTF. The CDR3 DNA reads TGTGCCAGCAGTTTCCGAGCGGGGGGGACTGGGGCCAACGTCCTGACTTTC. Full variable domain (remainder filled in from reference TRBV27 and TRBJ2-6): EAQVTQNPRYLITVTGKKLTVTCSQNMNHEYMSWYRQDPGLGLRQIYYSMNVEVTDKGDVPEGYKVSRKEKRNFPLILESPSPNQTSLYFCASSFRAGGTGANVLTFGAGSRLTVL.

The CDR3 here is CASSLWGRVGANVLTF. CDR3 DNA sequence: TGTGCCAGCAGCTTGTGGGGCAGGGTGGGGGCCAACGTCCTGACTTTC. This sequence joins TRBV5-6 and TRBJ2-6; maybe TRBD1 (5 bases). The germline CDR1 and CDR2 sequences are SGHDT and YYEEEE. V was clipped by 1 base and J by 4 bases, with 12 bases between them. This CDR3 has 16 residues.

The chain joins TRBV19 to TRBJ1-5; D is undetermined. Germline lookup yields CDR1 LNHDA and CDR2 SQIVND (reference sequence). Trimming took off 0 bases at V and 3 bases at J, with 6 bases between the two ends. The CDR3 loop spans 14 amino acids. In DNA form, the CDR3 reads TGTGCCAGTAGTATAGACTTTATCAATCAGCCCCAGCATTTT. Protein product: CASSIDFINQPQHF. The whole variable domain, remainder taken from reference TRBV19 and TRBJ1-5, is DGGITQSPKYLFRKEGQNVTLSCEQNLNHDAMYWYRQDPGQGLRLIYYSQIVNDFQKGDIAEGYSVSREKKESFPLTVTSAQKNPTAFYLCASSIDFINQPQHFGDGTRLSIL.

The CDR3 bases are TGTGCCAGCAGCCCGGACCCGGGACAAATCAATGAAAAACTGTTTTTT. Protein: CASSPDPGQINEKLFF. The genes are TRBV5-6 and TRBJ1-4, with TRBD1 as a possible D gene (6 bases). Germline V gene sequence: CDR1 SGHDT, CDR2 YYEEEE. The V end was cut by 4 bases, the J end by 5 bases, with 18 bases between. The CDR3 is 16 amino acids.

In DNA form, the CDR3 reads TGTGCCAGCTCACCCCAGGCTGAGACCCAGTACTTC. Amino acid sequence: CASSPQAETQYF. The rearrangement uses TRBV18 and TRBJ2-5; D call uncertain. CDR3 length: 12 residues. CDR1 is KGHSH and CDR2 is LQKENI in the germline V gene. Trimming removed 3 bases at V and 5 bases at J, with 7 bases between.

This chain's CDR3 is CASSQQQGTEAFF. CDR3 bases: TGTGCCAGCAGCCAACAACAGGGAACTGAAGCTTTCTTT. The chain has TRBV11-2 and TRBJ1-1; D might be TRBD1 (6 bases). Trimming stripped 5 bases from V and 5 bases from J, with 12 bases between. Germline lookup yields CDR1 SGHAT and CDR2 FQNNGV. CDR3 length: 13 residues.

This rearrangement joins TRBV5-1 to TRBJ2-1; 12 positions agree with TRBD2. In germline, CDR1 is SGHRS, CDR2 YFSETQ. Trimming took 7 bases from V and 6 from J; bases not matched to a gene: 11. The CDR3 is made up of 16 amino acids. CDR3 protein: CASEGTSGLRGNEQFF. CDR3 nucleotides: TGCGCCAGCGAAGGGACTAGCGGGCTCCGAGGCAATGAGCAGTTCTTC. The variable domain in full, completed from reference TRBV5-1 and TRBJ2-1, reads KAGVTQTPRYLIKTRGQQVTLSCSPISGHRSVSWYQQTPGQGLQFLFEYFSETQRNKGNFPGRFSGRQFSNSRSEMNVSTLELGDSALYLCASEGTSGLRGNEQFFGPGTRLTVL.

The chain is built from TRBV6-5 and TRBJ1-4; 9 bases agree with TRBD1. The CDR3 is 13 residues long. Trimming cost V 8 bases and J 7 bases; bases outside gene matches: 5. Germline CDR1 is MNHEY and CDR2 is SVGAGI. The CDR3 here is CASWDRASEKLFF. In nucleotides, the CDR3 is TGTGCCAGCTGGGACAGGGCGAGTGAAAAACTGTTTTTT.

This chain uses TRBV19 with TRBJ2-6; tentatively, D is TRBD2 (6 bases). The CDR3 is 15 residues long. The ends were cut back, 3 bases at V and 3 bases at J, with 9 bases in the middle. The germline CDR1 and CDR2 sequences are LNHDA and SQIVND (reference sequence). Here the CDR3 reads CASSMDSGGANVLTF. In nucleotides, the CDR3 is TGTGCCAGTAGTATGGATAGCGGTGGGGCCAACGTCCTGACTTTC.

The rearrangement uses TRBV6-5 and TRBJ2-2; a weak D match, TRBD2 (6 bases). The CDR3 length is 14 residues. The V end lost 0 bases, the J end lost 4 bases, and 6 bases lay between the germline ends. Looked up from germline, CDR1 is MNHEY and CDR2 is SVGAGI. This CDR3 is CASSYSGGTGELFF. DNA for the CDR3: TGTGCCAGCAGTTACTCCGGGGGCACCGGGGAGCTGTTTTTT.

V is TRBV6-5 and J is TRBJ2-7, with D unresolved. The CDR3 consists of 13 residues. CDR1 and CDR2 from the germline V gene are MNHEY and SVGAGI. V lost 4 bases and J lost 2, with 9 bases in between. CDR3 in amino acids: CASSFGSAYEQYF. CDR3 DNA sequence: TGTGCCAGCAGTTTTGGCTCCGCCTACGAGCAGTACTTC.

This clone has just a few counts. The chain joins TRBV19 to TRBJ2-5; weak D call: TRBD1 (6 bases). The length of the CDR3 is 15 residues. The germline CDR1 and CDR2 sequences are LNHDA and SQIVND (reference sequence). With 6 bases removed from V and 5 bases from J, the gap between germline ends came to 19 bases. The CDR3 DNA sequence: TGTGCCAGTAGGACACAGGGTAGACAGGAGGAGACCCAGTACTTC. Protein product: CASRTQGRQEETQYF.

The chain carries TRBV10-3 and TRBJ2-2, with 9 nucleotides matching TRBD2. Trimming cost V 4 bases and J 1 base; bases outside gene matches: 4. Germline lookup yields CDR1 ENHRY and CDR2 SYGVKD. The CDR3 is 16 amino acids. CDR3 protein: CAISVVAGENTGELFF. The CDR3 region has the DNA TGTGCCATCAGTGTGGTAGCGGGGGAGAACACCGGGGAGCTGTTTTTT.

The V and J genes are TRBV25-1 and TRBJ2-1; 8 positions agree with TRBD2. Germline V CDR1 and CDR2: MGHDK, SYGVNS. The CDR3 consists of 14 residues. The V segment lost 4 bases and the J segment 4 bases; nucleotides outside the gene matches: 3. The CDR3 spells CASSGEREYNEQFF. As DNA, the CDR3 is TGTGCCAGCAGTGGCGAGCGGGAGTACAATGAGCAGTTCTTC.

The CDR3 is CASSETGREQYF. The DNA of the CDR3 is TGTGCCAGCAGTGAGACAGGGCGGGAGCAGTACTTC. J is TRBJ2-7 and V is TRBV6-1, with 7 bases fitting TRBD1. The CDR3 has 12 amino acids. CDR1 is MNHNS, CDR2 SASEGT, per germline. V was clipped by 3 bases and J by 7 bases; unmatched bases: 3.

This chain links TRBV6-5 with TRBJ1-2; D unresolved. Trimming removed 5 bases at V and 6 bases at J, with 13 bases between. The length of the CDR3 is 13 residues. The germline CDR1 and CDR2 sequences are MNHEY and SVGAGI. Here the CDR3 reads CASSPTHGNGYTF. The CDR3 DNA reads TGTGCCAGCAGTCCTACTCATGGAAATGGCTACACCTTC.

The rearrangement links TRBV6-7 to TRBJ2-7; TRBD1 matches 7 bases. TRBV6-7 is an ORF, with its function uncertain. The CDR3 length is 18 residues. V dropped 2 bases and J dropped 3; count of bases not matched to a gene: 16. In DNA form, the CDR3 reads TGTGCCAGCAGTTACCCCCTGACAGGGCTTACGACCCTCTACGAGCAGTACTTC. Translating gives CASSYPLTGLTTLYEQYF.

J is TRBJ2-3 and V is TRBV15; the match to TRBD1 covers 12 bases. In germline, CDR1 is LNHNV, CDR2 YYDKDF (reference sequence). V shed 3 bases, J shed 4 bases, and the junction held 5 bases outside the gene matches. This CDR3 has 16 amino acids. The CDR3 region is CATSRRDRGPSDTQYF. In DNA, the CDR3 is TGTGCCACCAGCAGGAGGGACAGGGGGCCCTCAGATACGCAGTATTTT. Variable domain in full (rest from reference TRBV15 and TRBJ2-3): DAMVIQNPRYQVTQFGKPVTLSCSQTLNHNVMYWYQQKSSQAPKLLFHYYDKDFNNEADTPDNFQSRRPNTSFCFLDIRSPGLGDTAMYLCATSRRDRGPSDTQYFGPGTRLTVL.